The clone carrying this T cell receptor beta chain came up a few times. Antigen unknown. This record comes from a study of early T cells in non-severe SARS-CoV-2 infection. As for the study in general: Whole-blood bulk RNA, unsorted, was sequenced, and chains were unpaired. Findings and limits, study-wide: Sequences matched to VDJdb favored anti-spike CD8 responses, while private and CD4 specificities were missed.

The TCR library protocol attached unique molecular identifiers to the individual cDNA molecules. TCRdb reprocessed the 5' RACE reads via MiXCR and lists one record per CDR3 protein. The sample has tens of thousands of distinct CDR3 sequences, around 8% seen once. CDR1 and CDR2 from the germline V gene are SGHNT and YENEEA. V gave up 5 bases and J gave up 5 bases; unmatched junction bases: 10. This CDR3 contains 15 residues. The clonotype was recovered from an adult who was a healthcare worker with PCR-confirmed SARS-CoV-2 infection or an uninfected control (not recorded which). Sample: whole blood. The V gene is TRBV11-3, the J gene TRBJ2-5; 8 bases line up with TRBD2. The CDR3 coding sequence is TGTGCCAGCAGCACATCTAGCGGGTTAGAGGAGACCCAGTACTTC. Protein: CASSTSSGLEETQYF. Full variable domain (missing parts from reference TRBV11-3 and TRBJ2-5): EAGVVQSPRYKIIEKKQPVAFWCNPISGHNTLYWYLQNLGQGPELLIRYENEEAVDDSQLPKDRFSAERLKGVDSTLKIQPAELGDSAVYLCASSTSSGLEETQYFGPGTRLLVL.